The T cell receptor (beta chain) under discussion was sequenced for a study of regulatory T cells. Study-wide points: Hydrophobic residues at CDR3 positions 6 and 7 were enriched in conventional CD4+ T cells of CD3G-deficient patients.

A couple of CD3G-deficient patients had more severe autoimmunity; all had some. Patients, 2 to 39 years old, had expanded memory T-cell proportions. Regulatory (CD25-high CD127-low) and conventional (CD25-low CD127-high) CD4+ T cells were sorted separately. The primer mix had 52 TRBV and 13 TRBJ primers. Sequencing used immunoSEQ multiplex PCR; TCRdb keeps in-frame clones, though not all of them. The sample lists some 38,000 clones; 89% were seen once. CDR1 and CDR2 (germline): SGDLS, YYNGEE. CDR3 length: 13 amino acids. V lost 0 bases and J lost 7, with 11 bases in between. In regard to this clone: What it binds is not known.

This rearrangement joins TRBV9 to TRBJ2-7; tentative D call: TRBD2 (5 bases). The sample consisted of conventional CD4+ T cells sorted from blood. The TCR originated in a young adult with CD3G deficiency. Here the CDR3 reads CASSVAPEGEQYF. The CDR3 DNA reads TGTGCCAGCAGCGTAGCACCAGAGGGAGAGCAGTACTTC.